This TCR beta chain was obtained from a study of blood T cell repertoires in COVID-19. Here immunoSEQ multiplex PCR was the method, and the copy in TCRdb shows in-frame clones only, minus some. The table records 120,000 or so clones, more than 75% of them present only once. From germline, CDR1 is SGHDT and CDR2 YYEEEE. V trimming: 3 bases; J trimming: 7 bases; junction bases outside the gene matches: 11. CDR3 length equals 15 residues. Sequenced material: peripheral blood. This chain joins TRBV5-6 and TRBJ1-2; 8 bases align to TRBD1. The clonotype originates from a woman between 55 and 75 years old with acute or convalescent COVID-19. This chain's CDR3 is CASSSGGRGLGGYTF. CDR3 bases: TGTGCCAGCAGCTCAGGGGGCAGGGGGCTTGGTGGCTACACCTTC.